These 17 T cell receptor beta chains were sequenced from one sample in a study of blood T cell repertoires in COVID-19. Sequenced by immunoSEQ multiplex PCR; TCRdb stores in-frame clones only, minus some. The table lists around 68,000 clones, roughly three quarters of them singletons. Sequenced material: peripheral blood. The receptors here all came from a woman in her forties or fifties with acute or convalescent COVID-19.

This clone was recorded once. The J gene is TRBJ1-2, the V gene TRBV18, with 7 bases that match TRBD1. CDR1 and CDR2 (germline): KGHSH, LQKENI. Unmatched junction bases numbered 4, after V lost 2 bases and J lost 4 bases. The length of the CDR3 is 14 residues. The CDR3 coding sequence is TGTGCCAGCTCACCAACGACAGGGTTCTATGGCTACACCTTC. Encoded protein: CASSPTTGFYGYTF.

The chain has TRBV5-1 and TRBJ1-1; 8 bases line up with TRBD1. Trimming cost V 0 bases and J 4 bases; bases outside gene matches: 5. This CDR3 region has 15 residues. Germline-derived CDR1 and CDR2 are SGHRS and YFSETQ. DNA for the CDR3: TGCGCCAGCAGCTTGGGACAGGGGACCAGCACTGAAGCTTTCTTT. Translated: CASSLGQGTSTEAFF. The entire variable domain, with the rest obtained from reference TRBV5-1 and TRBJ1-1, is as follows: KAGVTQTPRYLIKTRGQQVTLSCSPISGHRSVSWYQQTPGQGLQFLFEYFSETQRNKGNFPGRFSGRQFSNSRSEMNVSTLELGDSALYLCASSLGQGTSTEAFFGQGTRLTVV.

The rearrangement uses TRBV19 and TRBJ2-2; the match to TRBD2 covers 10 bases. CDR1 LNHDA and CDR2 SQIVND come from the germline V gene (reference sequence). The CDR3 extends over 15 amino acids. Trimming at V came to 3 bases and at J to 6 bases, leaving 4 bases not matched to a gene. DNA for the CDR3: TGTGCCAGTAGTATCCTAGCGGGAGCCTCCGGGGAGCTGTTTTTT. Amino acids: CASSILAGASGELFF.

This clone was counted once. The rearrangement links TRBV5-1 to TRBJ1-6; 7 bases line up with TRBD1. Germline V CDR1 and CDR2: SGHRS, YFSETQ. V was pared by 4 bases and J by 4 bases, with 5 bases of the junction left unmatched. The CDR3 totals 15 residues. The CDR3 spells CASSGAGQYNSPLHF. In nucleotides, the CDR3 is TGCGCCAGCAGCGGCGCGGGACAGTATAATTCACCCCTCCACTTT.

This chain links TRBV19 with TRBJ1-1; D not certain. With 6 bases removed from V and 1 base from J, the gap between germline ends came to 9 bases. The CDR3 spans 13 residues. CDR1 is LNHDA and CDR2 is SQIVND in the germline V gene (reference sequence). This CDR3 is CASSPGGNTEAFF. CDR3 bases: TGTGCCAGTAGCCCGGGTGGGAACACTGAAGCTTTCTTT.

This clone has only one observation. The chain is built from TRBV10-3 and TRBJ2-1, with D possibly being TRBD1 (6 bases). The germline CDR1 and CDR2 sequences are ENHRY and SYGVKD. V lost 6 bases and J lost 5, with 14 bases in between. This CDR3 has 14 residues. CDR3 nucleotides: TGTGCCATCAGGGAGACAGGACGAGACAATGAGCAGTTCTTC. Its translation: CAIRETGRDNEQFF.

There are a few counts of this clone. The genes are TRBV7-2 and TRBJ2-7; D unclear. The germline V gene has CDR1 SGHTA and CDR2 FQGNSA. There are 14 residues in the CDR3. Deletions cut 1 base from V and 2 bases from J, with 9 bases between. The CDR3 nucleotides are TGTGCCAGCAGCTTAGGTGACTCTCCCTACGAGCAGTACTTC. This translates into CASSLGDSPYEQYF.

The CDR3 DNA is TGTGCCAGCAGCTCACAGGCGGACACTGAAGCTTTCTTT. Translated: CASSSQADTEAFF. The chain uses TRBV7-9 and TRBJ1-1, with a tentative D call TRBD1 (5 bases). V lost 4 bases, J lost 3 bases, and 9 bases lay in between. The germline CDR1 and CDR2 sequences are SEHNR and FQNEAQ (reference sequence). The CDR3 is 13 residues long.

The chain combines TRBV6-2 or TRBV6-3 with TRBJ1-1; the match to TRBD1 covers 7 bases. The CDR3 contains 14 residues. Germline V gene lookup returns CDR1 MNHEY and CDR2 SVGEGT. V lost 2 bases, J lost 3 bases, and 3 bases stayed unmatched. For the CDR3, the DNA is TGTGCCAGCAGTTACCGACAGGGTGACACTGAAGCTTTCTTT. It specifies CASSYRQGDTEAFF.

The rearrangement joins TRBV7-8 to TRBJ2-3; a possible D gene is TRBD2 (8 bases). Germline V CDR1 and CDR2: SGHVS, FQNEAQ. V was shortened by 7 bases and J by 2 bases, with 22 bases between the two germline ends. This CDR3 has 17 amino acids. CDR3 loop: CASNHPGGQGDTDTQYF. CDR3 sequence (DNA): TGTGCCAGCAACCACCCGGGAGGGCAGGGGGACACAGATACGCAGTATTTT. Drawing the rest from reference TRBV7-8 and TRBJ2-3, the complete variable domain is GAGVSQSPRYKVAKRGQDVALRCDPISGHVSLFWYQQALGQGPEFLTYFQNEAQLDKSGLPSDRFFAERPEGSVSTLKIQRTQQEDSAVYLCASNHPGGQGDTDTQYFGPGTRLTVL.

The chain carries TRBV6-5 and TRBJ1-3; possibly TRBD1 for D (6 bases). The germline V gene has CDR1 MNHEY and CDR2 SVGAGI. The V and J ends lost 7 bases and 0 bases respectively, with 10 bases between them. The CDR3 runs 14 residues. For the CDR3, the DNA is TGTGCCAGCACGTCAGGGGTCTCTGGAAACACCATATATTTT. It specifies CASTSGVSGNTIYF.

This rearrangement joins TRBV4-1 to TRBJ2-1; 12 positions agree with TRBD2. CDR3 length: 15 residues. With V trimmed by 0 bases and J by 10 bases, 4 bases remained unmatched. The germline gives CDR1 MGHRA, CDR2 YSYEKL. As DNA, the CDR3 is TGCGCCAGCAGCCAAGATCGGCTAGCGGGGGGGGAGCAGTTCTTC. Amino acid sequence: CASSQDRLAGGEQFF.

The J gene is TRBJ2-3, the V gene TRBV3-1 (or the pseudogene TRBV3-2); 13 bases fit TRBD2. Germline CDR1 reads LGHDT; CDR2 reads YNNKEL (reference sequence). The CDR3 totals 17 residues. With V trimmed by 4 bases and J by 4 bases, 8 bases remained unmatched. The DNA of the CDR3 is TGTGCCAGCAGCCGCCAACTAGCGGGGGGGAGCGCAGATACGCAGTATTTT. Its protein is CASSRQLAGGSADTQYF.

This chain connects TRBV20-1 to TRBJ2-3, with D uncertain. Germline CDR1 and CDR2: DFQATT and SNEGSKA (reference sequence). Trimming cost V 3 bases and J 1 base, with 8 bases left between them. The CDR3 loop spans 13 amino acids. The CDR3 DNA reads TGCAGTGCTAGTTCTCCGGGCACAGATACGCAGTATTTT. Protein product: CSASSPGTDTQYF.

The count of this clone is one. This rearrangement joins TRBV7-9 to TRBJ2-7, with D maybe TRBD1 (6 bases). This CDR3 is built from 13 residues. V lost 2 bases and J 3 bases, leaving 8 bases between the germline ends. Germline V gene lookup returns CDR1 SEHNR and CDR2 FQNEAQ (reference sequence). The CDR3 protein is CASSLRGNYEQYF. The CDR3 DNA reads as TGTGCCAGCAGCTTAAGGGGGAACTACGAGCAGTACTTC.

The chain employs TRBV6-5 and TRBJ1-4, with 7 nucleotides matching TRBD1. The CDR3 is 15 amino acids. Germline CDR1 MNHEY, CDR2 SVGAGI. The J segment lost 3 bases and the V segment lost 4 bases, leaving 5 bases of the junction unmatched. The CDR3 nucleotides are TGTGCCAGCAGTTCCTCCGGGACAGCTAATGAAAAACTGTTTTTT. Its protein is CASSSSGTANEKLFF.

V is TRBV2 and J is TRBJ2-3; 10 nucleotides line up with TRBD2. Germline trimming cut 6 bases from V and 5 bases from J; bases unmatched to any gene: 5. CDR3 size: 14 residues. The germline V gene has CDR1 SNHLY and CDR2 FYNNEI. The CDR3 sequence is CASRLLAGGDTQYF. The CDR3 nucleotides are TGTGCCAGCAGGCTCTTAGCGGGAGGAGATACGCAGTATTTT.